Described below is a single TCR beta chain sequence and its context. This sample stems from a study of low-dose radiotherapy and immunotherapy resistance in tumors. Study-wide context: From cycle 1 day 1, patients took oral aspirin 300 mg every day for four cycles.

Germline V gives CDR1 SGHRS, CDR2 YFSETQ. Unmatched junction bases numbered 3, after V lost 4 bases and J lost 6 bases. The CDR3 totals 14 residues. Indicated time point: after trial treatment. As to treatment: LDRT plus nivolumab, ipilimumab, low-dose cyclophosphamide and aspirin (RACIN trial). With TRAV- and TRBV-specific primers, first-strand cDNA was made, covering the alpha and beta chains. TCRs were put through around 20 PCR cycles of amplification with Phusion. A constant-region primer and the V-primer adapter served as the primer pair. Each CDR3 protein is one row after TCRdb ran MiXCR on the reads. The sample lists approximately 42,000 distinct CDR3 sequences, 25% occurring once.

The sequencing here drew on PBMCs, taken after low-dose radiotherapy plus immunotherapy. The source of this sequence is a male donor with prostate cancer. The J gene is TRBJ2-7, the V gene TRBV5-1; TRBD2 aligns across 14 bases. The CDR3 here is CASSRTSGRFEQYF. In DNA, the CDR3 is TGCGCCAGCAGCCGGACTAGCGGGAGGTTCGAGCAGTACTTC.